These T cell receptor beta chains were read from a single sample in a study of T-cell reconstitution after alpha-beta-depleted transplantation in children. TCRdb called the PCR reads again in MiXCR, with one record for every CDR3 protein. The sample holds over 200,000 distinct CDR3 sequences; roughly a tenth are singletons and the top ten take 25% to 30%. The sequences come from PBMCs, collected before TCRalphabeta/CD19-depleted stem cell transplant. Every receptor here comes from a child less than two years old with acute myeloid leukemia, due to receive a stem cell transplant. Each CDR3 is given with its conserved first and last residue. The D gene is left open where the match is weak. Size is omitted from some rows. Given values are once, few, many or a class for expanded clones.

D: -
J: TRBJ2-7
size: many
V: TRBV30
DNA: TGTGCCTGGAGTCGCGGGACAACCTACGAGCAGTACTTC
CDR3: CAWSRGTTYEQYF

D: TRBD2
J: TRBJ2-7
size: many
V: TRBV7-2
DNA: TGTGCCAGCAGCTTAGCCAGCGGGGTCTCCTACGAGCAGTACTTC
CDR3: CASSLASGVSYEQYF

D: -
J: TRBJ2-3
size: many
V: TRBV29-1
DNA: TGCAGCGTTGGCCCGCTAGTCTCAACAGATACGCAGTATTTT
CDR3: CSVGPLVSTDTQYF

D: -
J: TRBJ1-2
size: many
V: TRBV5-1
DNA: TGCGCCAGCAGCTTGGACAGGGTGAATGGCTACACCTTC
CDR3: CASSLDRVNGYTF

D: TRBD1
J: TRBJ2-4
size: many
V: TRBV4-1
DNA: TGCGCCAGCAGCCAAGAAGGGACAGGGGGTGACATTCAGTACTTC
CDR3: CASSQEGTGGDIQYF

D: -
J: TRBJ1-1
size: many
V: TRBV11-2
DNA: TGTGCCAGCAGCTTAGAAAGGGCTGAAGCTTTCTTT
CDR3: CASSLERAEAFF

D: TRBD2
J: TRBJ2-3
size: many
V: TRBV20-1
DNA: TGCAGTGCTCCTCCGCCAGCGGGGGGCGGCGGCACAGATACGCAGTATTTT
CDR3: CSAPPPAGGGGTDTQYF

D: TRBD1
J: TRBJ2-2
size: many
V: TRBV5-1
DNA: TGCGCCAGCAGCTTTCAGCCGGGACAGGGCGTCGCCGGGGAGCTGTTTTTT
CDR3: CASSFQPGQGVAGELFF

D: TRBD2
J: TRBJ2-1
size: -
V: TRBV7-3
DNA: TGTGCCAGCAGCTTAGGGCGGGAGGGTGAGCAGTTCTTC
CDR3: CASSLGREGEQFF

D: TRBD1
J: TRBJ1-5
size: many
V: TRBV18
DNA: TGTGCCAGCTCACCGCGGACAGGGGGCGTTCAGCCCCAGCATTTT
CDR3: CASSPRTGGVQPQHF

D: -
J: TRBJ2-2
size: many
V: TRBV3-1
DNA: TGTGCCAGCAGCCAAGATGGGGCAGGGACCGGGGAGCTGTTTTTT
CDR3: CASSQDGAGTGELFF

D: -
J: TRBJ2-7
size: many
V: TRBV30
DNA: TGTGCCTGGAGACGGGGGGCAAACTACGAGCAGTACTTC
CDR3: CAWRRGANYEQYF

D: -
J: TRBJ1-3
size: many
V: TRBV20-1
DNA: TGCAGTGCTAGAGCCCCGGCGACCGAAGGAAACACCATATATTTT
CDR3: CSARAPATEGNTIYF

D: TRBD1
J: TRBJ1-2
size: -
V: TRBV7-2
DNA: TGTGCCAGCAGCTTAGCTGAGGGACAGGCCATTGGTGGCTACACCTTC
CDR3: CASSLAEGQAIGGYTF

D: -
J: TRBJ1-2
size: -
V: TRBV6-2/TRBV6-3
DNA: TGTACCAGCAGTTACGAACAGACCTATGGCGACACCTTC
CDR3: CTSSYEQTYGDTF

D: -
J: TRBJ1-6
size: few
V: TRBV7-7
DNA: TGTGCCAGCAGCTTAGAGATTTGGTGGCAGGGACGTTCACCCCTCCACTTT
CDR3: CASSLEIWWQGRSPLHF

D: -
J: TRBJ2-1
size: many
V: TRBV7-2
DNA: TGTGCCAGCAGCTCAGCTTCCATTGAGCAGTTCTTC
CDR3: CASSSASIEQFF

D: TRBD2
J: TRBJ2-1
size: many
V: TRBV7-6
DNA: TGTGCCAGCAGCCCCACCGGGACTAGCGGTTACAATGAGCAGTTCTTC
CDR3: CASSPTGTSGYNEQFF

D: TRBD1
J: TRBJ1-2
size: -
V: TRBV5-6
DNA: TGTGCCAGCAGCTCGATCTCCGCCTACAGGGGAGGCGACACCTTC
CDR3: CASSSISAYRGGDTF

D: -
J: TRBJ2-5
size: many
V: TRBV7-9
DNA: TGTGCCAGCAGCCCGCGGGACAGTGTTAAAGAGACCCAGTACTTC
CDR3: CASSPRDSVKETQYF

D: -
J: TRBJ1-2
size: many
V: TRBV29-1
DNA: TGCAGCGTTGTGGGCCCACAACAGGGTGGGAGGTCATATGGCTACACCTTC
CDR3: CSVVGPQQGGRSYGYTF

D: TRBD2
J: TRBJ2-5
size: many
V: TRBV20-1
DNA: TGCAGTGCTAGGGCGCCTAGCGGGGCTAGAGAGACCCAGTACTTC
CDR3: CSARAPSGARETQYF

D: -
J: TRBJ2-3
size: many
V: TRBV11-2
DNA: TGTGCCAGCAGCTTAGGTCTAGCCCATACGCAGTATTTT
CDR3: CASSLGLAHTQYF

D: -
J: TRBJ2-1
size: many
V: TRBV5-1
DNA: TGCGCCAGCAGCTCCGGGGGCACCTCCTACAATGAGCAGTTCTTC
CDR3: CASSSGGTSYNEQFF

D: TRBD2
J: TRBJ2-7
size: many
V: TRBV20-1
DNA: TGCAGTGCTAGGTCCGGGACTAACTCCTACGAGCAGTACTTC
CDR3: CSARSGTNSYEQYF

D: TRBD1
J: TRBJ2-7
size: many
V: TRBV28
DNA: TGTGCCAGCAACTCGGGACAGGGGCCCTACGAGCAGTACTTC
CDR3: CASNSGQGPYEQYF

D: -
J: TRBJ2-7
size: many
V: TRBV6-1
DNA: TGTGCCAGCAGCTCCGGGACGGGCTACGAGCAGTACTTC
CDR3: CASSSGTGYEQYF

D: TRBD1
J: TRBJ1-1
size: many
V: TRBV29-1
DNA: TGCAGCGTCGATCGGGACAGGGTAAACACTGAAGCTTTCTTT
CDR3: CSVDRDRVNTEAFF

D: -
J: TRBJ2-2
size: many
V: TRBV7-2
DNA: TGTGCCAGCAGCTTAGGATCCAGCGGGAACACCGGGGAGCTGTTTTTT
CDR3: CASSLGSSGNTGELFF

D: -
J: TRBJ2-2
size: many
V: TRBV18
DNA: TGTGCCAGCTCACCATTTCCGAACACCGGGGAGCTGTTTTTT
CDR3: CASSPFPNTGELFF

D: -
J: TRBJ2-1
size: many
V: TRBV20-1
DNA: TGCAGTGCTAGAGAGGAGAACAATGAGCAGTTCTTC
CDR3: CSAREENNEQFF

D: TRBD2
J: TRBJ2-3
size: many
V: TRBV5-1
DNA: TGCGCCAGCAGCAGACTAGCGACGAACACAGATACGCAGTATTTT
CDR3: CASSRLATNTDTQYF

D: -
J: TRBJ2-3
size: many
V: TRBV18
DNA: TGTGCCAGCTCACCAGGTCGGGCGCCAGATACGCAGTATTTT
CDR3: CASSPGRAPDTQYF

D: TRBD2
J: TRBJ2-5
size: -
V: TRBV27
DNA: TGTGCCAGCAGTTCGGCGCTAGCGGGGCAAGAGACCCAGTACTTC
CDR3: CASSSALAGQETQYF

D: -
J: TRBJ2-2
size: many
V: TRBV10-2
DNA: TGCGCCAGCAGTGAGACCCTCTCCTTTAACACCGGGGAGCTGTTTTTT
CDR3: CASSETLSFNTGELFF

D: -
J: TRBJ1-6
size: many
V: TRBV2
DNA: TGTGCCAGCAGTGACGATTCACCCCTCCACTTT
CDR3: CASSDDSPLHF

D: TRBD2
J: TRBJ2-3
size: -
V: TRBV4-3
DNA: TGCGCCAGCAGCCAAGCCCGACTAGCGGGAGAGGATACGCAGTATTTT
CDR3: CASSQARLAGEDTQYF

D: -
J: TRBJ1-2
size: many
V: TRBV11-2
DNA: TGTGCCAGCAGCTCCCGATTGGACCAACAGGGAAATGGCTACACCTTC
CDR3: CASSSRLDQQGNGYTF

D: TRBD2
J: TRBJ2-2
size: -
V: TRBV20-1
DNA: TGCAGTGCTAGAGCCCTAGCGGGAGCCGGCACCGGGGAGCTGTTTTTT
CDR3: CSARALAGAGTGELFF

D: TRBD2
J: TRBJ2-2
size: many
V: TRBV10-3
DNA: TGTGCCACTCGGGAGGGCACCGGGGAGCTGTTTTTT
CDR3: CATREGTGELFF

D: -
J: TRBJ2-3
size: many
V: TRBV5-1
DNA: TGCGCCAGCAGCTTGGTAGGTCGGTATGAAGATACGCAGTATTTT
CDR3: CASSLVGRYEDTQYF

D: -
J: TRBJ1-5
size: many
V: TRBV5-6
DNA: TGTGCCAGCAGCTTACTTCCCGGTAATCAGCCCCAGCATTTT
CDR3: CASSLLPGNQPQHF

D: -
J: TRBJ1-4
size: many
V: TRBV29-1
DNA: TGCAGCGTTGAATCCGGACAGAATAATGAAAAACTGTTTTTT
CDR3: CSVESGQNNEKLFF

D: TRBD1
J: TRBJ1-1
size: -
V: TRBV30
DNA: TGTGCCTGGTCCGGACAGGGTCTGAGGGGGACCTTACACACTGAAGCTTTCTTT
CDR3: CAWSGQGLRGTLHTEAFF

D: -
J: TRBJ2-2
size: -
V: TRBV27
DNA: TGTGCCAGCAGTTTAGAGGGGCCCGGGGAGCTGTTTTTT
CDR3: CASSLEGPGELFF

D: -
J: TRBJ2-5
size: many
V: TRBV5-1
DNA: TGCGCCAGCAGCAAGACACCAAAAGAGACCCAGTACTTC
CDR3: CASSKTPKETQYF

D: -
J: TRBJ1-3
size: many
V: TRBV12-3/TRBV12-4
DNA: TGTGCCAGCAGTTTAGAAGGGCTCAGTTCTCCCAACACCATATATTTT
CDR3: CASSLEGLSSPNTIYF

D: TRBD1
J: TRBJ1-2
size: many
V: TRBV10-3
DNA: TGTGCCATCAGAGGGACAGGGGCTCTCGGCTACACCTTC
CDR3: CAIRGTGALGYTF

D: TRBD1
J: TRBJ2-6
size: many
V: TRBV7-2
DNA: TGTGCCAGCAGCTTAAGGGGGCCCTCTGGGGCCAACGTCCTGACTTTC
CDR3: CASSLRGPSGANVLTF

D: TRBD2
J: TRBJ2-3
size: many
V: TRBV7-9
DNA: TGTGCCAGCAGGTCGGGACTAGCGGCCCTAGCAGCTACGCAGTATTTT
CDR3: CASRSGLAALAATQYF

D: -
J: TRBJ2-3
size: many
V: TRBV7-2
DNA: TGTGCCAGCAGCACCAACCACCGGGATACGCAGTATTTT
CDR3: CASSTNHRDTQYF

D: TRBD1
J: TRBJ1-2
size: many
V: TRBV10-2
DNA: TGCGCCAGCCTTGCGGGACAGGGGGCATTTAACTATGGCTACACCTTC
CDR3: CASLAGQGAFNYGYTF

D: TRBD2
J: TRBJ2-2
size: many
V: TRBV5-1
DNA: TGCGCCAGCAGGATACTAGCGGAGGACACCGGGGAGCTGTTTTTT
CDR3: CASRILAEDTGELFF

D: -
J: TRBJ2-1
size: many
V: TRBV29-1
DNA: TGCAGCCAGGGCAGGGCCTACAATGAGCAGTTCTTC
CDR3: CSQGRAYNEQFF

D: -
J: TRBJ2-7
size: many
V: TRBV7-2
DNA: TGTGCCAGCAGCTTTCTGACTAGCTCCTACGAGCAGTACTTC
CDR3: CASSFLTSSYEQYF

D: -
J: TRBJ2-7
size: many
V: TRBV20-1
DNA: TGCAGTGCTGCTAGCGTGCGGGAGCAGTACTTC
CDR3: CSAASVREQYF

D: -
J: TRBJ2-7
size: many
V: TRBV7-2
DNA: TGTGCCAGCAGCTTAGTTGTCGGGGCCGAGCAGTACTTC
CDR3: CASSLVVGAEQYF

D: TRBD2
J: TRBJ2-1
size: many
V: TRBV30
DNA: TGTGCCTGGAGTGTACCTGGACTAGCGCTTAATGAGCAGTTCTTC
CDR3: CAWSVPGLALNEQFF